The entry below gives a single TCR beta chain sequence along with its context. This clone was counted between two and nine times. Its antigen is not yet known. Per-nucleotide qualities are absent, and no much larger clonotype sits a single base away. Another Seattle source contributed samples from volunteer blood donors who had recovered from COVID-19. Whole blood was collected in K2EDTA tubes by collaborating institutions according to the institutions' own protocols. For TCRbeta analysis, collaborator samples were shipped as frozen whole blood, as isolated PBMCs, or as DNA extracted from either sample type. The data were taken from a study of blood T cell repertoires in COVID-19 (dated by TCRdb to 2020 to 2022). Context from the whole study: Collaborator samples came from the United States, Italy and Spain and covered acute and convalescent phases of COVID-19. Where HLA class I and class II types were available, the types were taken from metadata supplied by the sample provider, not from assay-based typing. The sample metadata nearly always contained a de-identified subject ID, COVID-19 status, age in years and sex. The material from the prospective study consisted of cDNA or gDNA derived from T cells, B-cell-depleted T cells, or PBMCs. Deeply sampled blood TCRbeta repertoires from subjects exposed to, actively infected with, or recovered from COVID-19 were included in the dataset. The samples were drawn from the first 160 participants of the ongoing ImmuneRACE study and from roughly 1,300 subjects provided by 6 global collaborators. The repertoires were released in a freely available public database meant as a resource for research on the immune response to SARS-CoV-2. The paper as a whole reports these results and caveats: The quantity of clinical and demographic metadata differed by source and by participant and was supplied without curation.

A distance of 9 bases separates the germline ends of V and J, which lose 0 bases and 4 bases respectively. From the cysteine up to the phenylalanine, the CDR3 has a length of 14 residues. Of all the DNA, just the CDR3 is kept, 42 bases in frame from base 1. Taken from the germline V gene, the CDR1 and CDR2 loops are SGHRS and YFSETQ. The immunoSEQ Assay, a bias-controlled multiplex PCR, was used to amplify TCRbeta CDR3 regions from genomic DNA. Turning to the authors' computational methods: The number of nucleated cells in each sample was estimated by amplification of reference gene primers within the assay. To quantify the absolute abundance of each unique TCRbeta CDR3 rearrangement, sequence reads were collapsed and filtered. For each sample, productive Simpson clonality was calculated as the square root of Simpson's diversity index across productive rearrangements. What TCRdb holds here is the immuneACCESS table cut down to in-frame rearrangements. Part of the clones is not present; checked against another copy, under half of the missing clones reflect an unresolved V gene, and the others are unexplained. Clone size and the V and J calls come from that table; the DNA yielded D and trimming. The sample table shows about 240,000 clones, and about nine tenths are seen once. The ten largest clones take up approximately 7.6% of the sample.

This receptor was obtained from a man between 60 and 75 years old who had recovered from COVID-19. Here the chain combines TRBV5-1 and TRBJ2-3; TRBD1 is possibly the D segment (5 matching bases). The specimen sequenced was peripheral blood. The DNA sequence is as follows: TGCGCCAGCAGCTTGGGGGGCCGCGCAGATACGCAGTATTTT. This yields the protein CASSLGGRADTQYF.